Each of the 4 T cell receptor beta chains below was sequenced from the same sample in a study of control samples from healthy donors and cancer patients. The data were produced by immunoSEQ multiplex PCR, yet TCRdb's version contains in-frame clones alone and is incomplete. The data contain fewer than 90,000 clones, 70% to 90% of them seen just once; the ten biggest clones take up roughly 5%. The source material was blood. These TCRs come from a woman in her fifties or sixties in good health.

The chain combines TRBV7-2 with TRBJ2-7, with D perhaps TRBD2 (5 bases). This CDR3 contains 13 residues. Between the trimmed V and J ends, which lost 2 bases and 6 bases, there was a span of 11 bases. The germline V gene has CDR1 SGHTA and CDR2 FQGNSA. CDR3 DNA sequence: TGTGCCAGCAGCTTAAGAAGGAGCGGCGAGCAGTACTTC. Encoded protein: CASSLRRSGEQYF.

J is TRBJ2-3 and V is TRBV5-7; possible D gene TRBD2, 6 bases. TRBV5-7 is labeled an ORF, and its function is uncertain. CDR3 length: 16 amino acids. The V and J ends lost 0 bases and 0 bases respectively, with 11 bases between them. The CDR3 bases are TGTGCCAGCAGCTTGGGACGGACTACTAGCACAGATACGCAGTATTTT. It yields the protein CASSLGRTTSTDTQYF.

J is TRBJ1-3 and V is TRBV2; D may be TRBD1 (5 bases). The CDR3 is 12 amino acids. V was shortened by 8 bases and J by 4 bases, with 9 bases between the two germline ends. CDR1 and CDR2 from the germline V gene are SNHLY and FYNNEI. The CDR3 DNA is TGTGCCAGCGCAAGGGGAGGAAACACCATATATTTT. Protein sequence: CASARGGNTIYF.

This chain uses TRBV7-9 with TRBJ2-3, with 7 positions matching TRBD1. Per the germline V gene, CDR1 is SEHNR and CDR2 is FQNEAQ (reference sequence). The CDR3 spans 16 residues. With 5 bases clipped from V and 3 bases from J, the junction kept 11 bases outside the gene matches. The CDR3 DNA reads as TGTGCCAGCAGCCATTGGACAGGCCGGCAAACAGATACGCAGTATTTT. It translates to CASSHWTGRQTDTQYF.